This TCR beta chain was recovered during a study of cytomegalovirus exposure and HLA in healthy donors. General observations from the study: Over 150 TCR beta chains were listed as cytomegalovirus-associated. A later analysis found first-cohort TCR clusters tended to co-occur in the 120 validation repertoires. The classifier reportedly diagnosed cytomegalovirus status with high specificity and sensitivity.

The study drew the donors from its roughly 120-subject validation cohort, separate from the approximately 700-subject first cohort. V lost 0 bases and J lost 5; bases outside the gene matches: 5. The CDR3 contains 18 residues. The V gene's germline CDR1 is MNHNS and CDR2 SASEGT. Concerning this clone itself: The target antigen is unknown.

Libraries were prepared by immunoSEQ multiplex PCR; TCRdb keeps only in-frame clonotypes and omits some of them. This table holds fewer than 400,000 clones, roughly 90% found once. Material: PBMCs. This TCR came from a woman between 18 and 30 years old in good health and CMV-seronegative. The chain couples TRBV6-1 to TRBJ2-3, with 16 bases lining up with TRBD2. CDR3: CASSEAGGLAGGGDTQYF. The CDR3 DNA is TGTGCCAGCAGTGAAGCGGGGGGACTAGCGGGAGGGGGAGATACGCAGTATTTT.